This T cell receptor beta chain was profiled in a study of CD8 T cells in ankylosing spondylitis. Overall study results and limits: Significant enrichment of disease-linked clones was reported in matched ankylosing spondylitis synovial fluid. Apparently characteristic of ankylosing spondylitis blood was a TCR beta motif (fewer than ten highly homologous variants). In synovial fluid and blood from reactive arthritis, some motif variants were previously reported.

Quantitative 5'-RACE was performed with molecular barcodes, and it yielded the TCR beta libraries. TCRdb re-called the 5' RACE reads through MiXCR, storing one row per CDR3 protein. The data show roughly 7,300 distinct CDR3 sequences, more than 8% seen once. Trimming pared 2 bases from V and 3 bases from J, leaving 17 bases between. CDR3 length equals 16 residues. The germline CDR1 and CDR2 sequences are SGDLS and YYNGEE. On this clonotype: Antigen unknown.

This sequence was found in a male donor with ankylosing spondylitis or in good health (not recorded which). The sequencing sample was made of blood, either unsorted or a sorted T cell fraction (not recorded which). The chain couples TRBV9 to TRBJ1-2; possible D gene TRBD1, 5 bases. CDR3 residues: CASSVGDRVGYYGYTF. Written as DNA, the CDR3 is TGTGCCAGCAGCGTGGGGGACCGGGTGGGTTACTATGGCTACACCTTC.